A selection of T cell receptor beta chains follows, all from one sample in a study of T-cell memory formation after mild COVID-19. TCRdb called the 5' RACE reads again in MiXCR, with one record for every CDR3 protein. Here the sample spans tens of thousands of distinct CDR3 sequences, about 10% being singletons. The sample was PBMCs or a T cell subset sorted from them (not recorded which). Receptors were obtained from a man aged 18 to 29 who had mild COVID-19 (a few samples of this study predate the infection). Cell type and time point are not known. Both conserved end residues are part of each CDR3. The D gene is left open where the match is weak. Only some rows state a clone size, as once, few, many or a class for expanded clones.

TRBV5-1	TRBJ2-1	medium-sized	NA	TGCGCCAGCAGCTTGACAGGCAACAATGAGCAGTTCTTC	CASSLTGNNEQFF
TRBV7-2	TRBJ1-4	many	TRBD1	TGTGCCAGCAGCTTTGGAGGGACAGCAACTAATGAAAAACTGTTTTTT	CASSFGGTATNEKLFF
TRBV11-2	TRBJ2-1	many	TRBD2	TGTGCCAGCAGCCGGGGGGGACCTTACAATGAGCAGTTCTTC	CASSRGGPYNEQFF
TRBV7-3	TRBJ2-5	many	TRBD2	TGTGCCAGCAGCCCGCGCCGACTAGCGGGGGGGACAGAGACCCAGTACTTC	CASSPRRLAGGTETQYF
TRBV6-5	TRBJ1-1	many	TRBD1	TGTGCCAGCAGCTACAGGGGGCGGGGGAGCACTGAAGCTTTCTTT	CASSYRGRGSTEAFF
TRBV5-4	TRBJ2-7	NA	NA	TGTGCCAGCAGCTCGGTCGGTGCAATCTACGAGCAGTACTTC	CASSSVGAIYEQYF
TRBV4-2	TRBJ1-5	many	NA	TGTGCCAGCAGCCAAATGAAAGGGGGAATCCAGCATTTT	CASSQMKGGIQHF
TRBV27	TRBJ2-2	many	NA	TGTGCCAGCAGTTTTGGAGAGGCCGGGGAGCTGTTTTTT	CASSFGEAGELFF
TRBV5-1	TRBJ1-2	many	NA	TGCGCCAGCAGTCTCCCAGACAGGAGCTATGGCTACACCTTC	CASSLPDRSYGYTF
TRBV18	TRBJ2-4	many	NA	TGTGCCAGCTCACCCCCAGGGAGGGCCAAAAACATTCAGTACTTC	CASSPPGRAKNIQYF
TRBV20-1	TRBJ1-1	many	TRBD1	TGCAGTGCTAGAGTACCGGGACAGTCCCCTGAAGCTTTCTTT	CSARVPGQSPEAFF
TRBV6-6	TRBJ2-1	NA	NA	TGTGCCAGCAGTTCCGGGACGACAGGACGGGAGCAGTTCTTC	CASSSGTTGREQFF
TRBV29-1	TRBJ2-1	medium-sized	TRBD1	TGCAGCGTTGAAGGGGGGGACAGGGAAGACAATGAGCAGTTCTTC	CSVEGGDREDNEQFF
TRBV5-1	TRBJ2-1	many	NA	TGCGCCAGCACCGGTTCGGCCTATGCGAATGAGCAGTTCTTC	CASTGSAYANEQFF
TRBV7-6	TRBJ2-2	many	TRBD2	TGTGCCAGCAGCTTAGAGGCTAGCGGGGCAACGAACACCGGGGAGCTGTTTTTT	CASSLEASGATNTGELFF
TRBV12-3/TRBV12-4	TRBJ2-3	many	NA	TGTGCCAGCCGGGCCTTCACAGATACGCAGTATTTT	CASRAFTDTQYF
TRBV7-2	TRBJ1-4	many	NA	TGTGCCAGCAGTCAACAGCCTCGAGGGTCTAATGAAAAACTGTTTTTT	CASSQQPRGSNEKLFF
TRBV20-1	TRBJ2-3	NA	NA	TGCAGTGCTAGAGATCTGGGGTTTTGGACAGAACCCCTCCGCGGGACAGATACGCAGTATTTT	CSARDLGFWTEPLRGTDTQYF
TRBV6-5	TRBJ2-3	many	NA	TGTGCCAGCAGTTACTCGACCCGGACTGGAGGTCTAGATACGCAGTATTTT	CASSYSTRTGGLDTQYF
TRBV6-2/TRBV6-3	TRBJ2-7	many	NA	TGTGCCAGCAGTTACTCGGATGGGCAACCCGTGCAGTACTTC	CASSYSDGQPVQYF
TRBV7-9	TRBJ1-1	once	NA	TGTGCCAGCAGCTTAGCGGGAGATCACACTGAAGCTTTCTTT	CASSLAGDHTEAFF
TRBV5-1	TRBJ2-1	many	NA	TGCGCCAGCAGCCAGGATCCGGGACATGGGTACAATGAGCAGTTCTTC	CASSQDPGHGYNEQFF
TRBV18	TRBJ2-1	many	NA	TGTGCCAGCTCACCAAACGGGGGCCCGGAGCAGTTCTTC	CASSPNGGPEQFF
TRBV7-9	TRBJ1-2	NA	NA	TGTGCCAGCAGCTTAGACCTCACGGGTGGCTACACCTTC	CASSLDLTGGYTF
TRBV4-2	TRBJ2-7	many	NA	TGTGCCAGCAGCCAAGATTTAGATAGCTCCTACGAGCAGTACTTC	CASSQDLDSSYEQYF
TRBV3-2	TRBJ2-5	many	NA	TGTGCCAGCAGCCCGGGACTAGCCGGCAAGCAAGAGACCCAGTACTTC	CASSPGLAGKQETQYF
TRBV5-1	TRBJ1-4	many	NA	TGCGCCAGCAGCGACCCTAGAGAGGGTGAAAAACTGTTTTTT	CASSDPREGEKLFF
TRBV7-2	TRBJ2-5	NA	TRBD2	TGTGCCAGCAGCACGCAACTAGCGGGGGGCAAAGAGACCCAGTACTTC	CASSTQLAGGKETQYF
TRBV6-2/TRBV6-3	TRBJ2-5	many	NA	TGTGCCAGCAGTCCGCCAGCGGTGTTAAAAGAGACCCAGTACTTC	CASSPPAVLKETQYF
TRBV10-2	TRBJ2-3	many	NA	TGCGCCAGCGGCATTCGGGGGGCCAGCGATACGCAGTATTTT	CASGIRGASDTQYF
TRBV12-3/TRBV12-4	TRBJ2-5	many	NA	TGTGCCAGCAGTTTAAACAGACAAGAGACCCAGTACTTC	CASSLNRQETQYF
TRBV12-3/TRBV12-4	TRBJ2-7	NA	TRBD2	TGTGCCAGCAGACCAAGCGGGGGGGGCGCCGAGCAGTACTTC	CASRPSGGGAEQYF
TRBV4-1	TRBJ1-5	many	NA	TGCGCCAGCAGCCAACGGGCAGTTAGCAATCAGCCCCAGCATTTT	CASSQRAVSNQPQHF
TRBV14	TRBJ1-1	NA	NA	TGTGCCAGCAGCCAACAAACAGGTGGGAGTGAAGCTTTCTTT	CASSQQTGGSEAFF
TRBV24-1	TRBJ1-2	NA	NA	TGTGCCACCAGTGATTTATCCGGGGGGGACTATGGCTACACCTTC	CATSDLSGGDYGYTF
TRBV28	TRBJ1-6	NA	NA	TGTGCCAGCAGTCAGGGGTGGAGTTCACCCCTCCACTTT	CASSQGWSSPLHF
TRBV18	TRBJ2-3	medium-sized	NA	TGTGCCAGCTCACCACCTAGAGGAGGGACAGATACGCAGTATTTT	CASSPPRGGTDTQYF
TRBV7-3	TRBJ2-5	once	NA	TGTGCCAGCAGCACGGCGGGGGCCAAAGAGACCCAGTACTTC	CASSTAGAKETQYF
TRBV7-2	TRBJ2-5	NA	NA	TGTGCCAGCAGCTTAGGGCCAGGGGAAGAGACCCAGTACTTC	CASSLGPGEETQYF
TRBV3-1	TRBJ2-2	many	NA	TGTGCCAGCAGCTTTACTCACACCGGGGAGCTGTTTTTT	CASSFTHTGELFF
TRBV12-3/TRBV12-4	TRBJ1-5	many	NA	TGTGCCAGCAGTTTGATGAGCAATCAGCCCCAGCATTTT	CASSLMSNQPQHF
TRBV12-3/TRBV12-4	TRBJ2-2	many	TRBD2	TGTGCCAGCAGTCTCAATCATGGGGGGGGACCCACCGGGGAGCTGTTTTTT	CASSLNHGGGPTGELFF